Listed here are 32 T cell receptor beta chains from one sample, sequenced in a study of CD8 T cells in ankylosing spondylitis. Study-level results: One TCR beta motif, made up of roughly 8 highly homologous variants, appeared characteristic of ankylosing spondylitis blood.

MiXCR, applied by TCRdb to the 5' RACE reads, yields one record per CDR3 protein. Of hundreds of thousands of distinct CDR3 sequences listed, approximately 12% are singletons. Their target antigens are unknown. The sequencing input was blood, either unsorted or a sorted T cell fraction (not recorded which). Receptors were obtained from a male donor with ankylosing spondylitis.

J is TRBJ2-7 and V is TRBV7-2, with TRBD1 matching 9 bases. Trimming at V came to 5 bases and at J to 3 bases, leaving 8 bases not matched to a gene. Germline loops: CDR1 SGHTA, CDR2 FQGNSA. This CDR3 is 15 amino acids long. The CDR3 DNA sequence: TGTGCCAGCAGCGAAACTCCGGGACAGGGCTACGAGCAGTACTTC. It specifies CASSETPGQGYEQYF.

The sample holds a few counts of this clonotype. The chain couples TRBV7-9 to TRBJ2-5; TRBD1 might be the D (6 bases). V lost 3 bases to trimming and J lost 6 bases, with 14 bases between them. Germline CDR1 and CDR2: SEHNR and FQNEAQ (reference sequence). The CDR3 sequence is 14 residues long. CDR3 nucleotides: TGTGCCAGCAGCTTCGGACAGCCGGGGAAGACCCAGTACTTC. Translated, it gives CASSFGQPGKTQYF.

In this sample, this clonotype turned up a few times. The chain uses TRBV20-1 and TRBJ2-7; D ambiguous. This CDR3 is 12 amino acids long. Germline V gives CDR1 DFQATT, CDR2 SNEGSKA (reference sequence). Trimming cost V 2 bases and J 2 bases, with 7 bases left between them. CDR3 residues: CSARHTAYEQYF. Written as DNA, the CDR3 is TGCAGTGCTAGACATACTGCCTACGAGCAGTACTTC.

This sequence joins TRBV7-8 and TRBJ2-7; the D is unclear. The CDR3 spans 14 residues. V was cut by 0 bases and J by 4 bases, with 10 bases left in between. CDR1 and CDR2 from the germline V gene are SGHVS and FQNEAQ. The CDR3 DNA follows: TGTGCCAGCAGCTTAGCGGCGCAGATATACGAGCAGTACTTC. It codes for CASSLAAQIYEQYF.

This clonotype appeared a few times. The V call is TRBV20-1, the J call TRBJ2-5; TRBD1 matches at 10 bases. From germline, CDR1 is DFQATT and CDR2 SNEGSKA (reference sequence). The V gene end was trimmed by 2 bases and the J gene end by 4 bases; junction bases not matched to a gene: 7. This CDR3 has 15 amino acids. CDR3 protein: CSARRDRGQVETQYF. The CDR3 DNA reads as TGCAGTGCTAGAAGAGACAGGGGGCAGGTAGAGACCCAGTACTTC.

The chain links TRBV9 to TRBJ1-6; 7 bases match TRBD1. The junction had 9 bases not matched to a gene; V was cut back by 3 bases and J by 9 bases. This CDR3 contains 15 residues. Per the germline V gene, CDR1 is SGDLS and CDR2 is YYNGEE. The CDR3 coding sequence is TGTGCCAGCAGCGCTTACAGGGGTGGAGGTTCACCCCTCCACTTT. Encoded protein: CASSAYRGGGSPLHF.

This clonotype has more than one count but fewer than ten. This chain joins TRBV10-3 and TRBJ2-1; D is tentatively TRBD1 or TRBD2 (6 bases each). Germline V gene lookup returns CDR1 ENHRY and CDR2 SYGVKD. V was clipped by 0 bases and J by 9 bases, with 18 bases between them. The CDR3 has 16 amino acids. CDR3 residues: CAISESGGTILGEQFF. CDR3 DNA sequence: TGTGCCATCAGTGAGTCCGGAGGGACAATTCTCGGTGAGCAGTTCTTC.

This chain links TRBV7-2 with TRBJ2-7; the D gene could be TRBD1 or TRBD2 (5 bases each). The V gene lost 5 bases and the J gene lost 4 bases, with 12 bases spanning the gap. The CDR3 contains 13 residues. Germline loops: CDR1 SGHTA, CDR2 FQGNSA. The CDR3 loop is CASSPGRNYEQYF. CDR3 in DNA: TGTGCCAGCAGCCCGGGACGGAATTACGAGCAGTACTTC. The complete variable domain, with remaining parts taken from reference TRBV7-2 and TRBJ2-7, reads GAGVSQSPSNKVTEKGKDVELRCDPISGHTALYWYRQSLGQGLEFLIYFQGNSAPDKSGLPSDRFSAERTGGSVSTLTIQRTQQEDSAVYLCASSPGRNYEQYFGPGTRLTVT.

This clonotype showed up just a few times. This chain joins TRBV24-1 and TRBJ2-3; no definite D call. Germline V gives CDR1 KGHDR, CDR2 SFDVKD. Trimming cost V 2 bases and J 4 bases, with 18 bases left between them. The CDR3 contains 17 residues. The CDR3 loop is CATSDSGPPFLADTQYF. In nucleotides, the CDR3 is TGTGCCACCAGTGATTCCGGTCCCCCGTTTCTGGCAGATACGCAGTATTTT.

The chain employs TRBV28 and TRBJ2-1, with 7 bases matching TRBD1. After removal of 6 bases from V and 6 bases from J, the junction contained 5 bases not matched to a gene. The germline gives CDR1 MDHEN, CDR2 SYDVKM. The CDR3 runs to 13 residues. CDR3 sequence reads: CASRQGMGNEQFF. The CDR3 DNA sequence: TGTGCCAGCAGACAGGGGATGGGCAATGAGCAGTTCTTC.

This chain joins TRBV5-1 and TRBJ2-7, with 9 bases lining up with TRBD2. The germline gives CDR1 SGHRS, CDR2 YFSETQ. V lost 4 bases and J lost 6; bases outside the gene matches: 11. CDR3 length equals 15 residues. The CDR3, as DNA: TGCGCCAGCAGCCCCAGGGTAGCGGGAGAAGGCGAGCAGTACTTC. Translating gives CASSPRVAGEGEQYF.

This clonotype was recorded at least ten times. V is TRBV4-3 and J is TRBJ2-3; a possible D gene is TRBD2 (6 bases). The length of the CDR3 is 17 residues. Germline CDR1 LGHNA, CDR2 YSLEER. The germline V and J ends were trimmed by 1 base and 0 bases, with 14 bases remaining between them. As DNA, the CDR3 is TGCGCCAGCAGCCAAGCATCGCGGGGATTTAGCACAGATACGCAGTATTTT. Protein product: CASSQASRGFSTDTQYF.

In its sample, this clonotype was seen a few times. The chain uses TRBV28 and TRBJ1-1; no clear D gene. CDR1 and CDR2 (germline): MDHEN, SYDVKM. V lost 4 bases and J 2 bases, leaving 17 bases between the germline ends. CDR3 length: 16 residues. This chain's CDR3 is CASSSPRRRINTEAFF. CDR3 nucleotides: TGTGCCAGCAGTTCTCCGCGACGGAGAATTAACACTGAAGCTTTCTTT. The complete variable domain, with remaining parts taken from reference TRBV28 and TRBJ1-1, reads DVKVTQSSRYLVKRTGEKVFLECVQDMDHENMFWYRQDPGLGLRLIYFSYDVKMKEKGDIPEGYSVSREKKERFSLILESASTNQTSMYLCASSSPRRRINTEAFFGQGTRLTVV.

This clonotype has a handful of counts. The V call is TRBV7-2, the J call TRBJ1-5; D is ambiguous. This CDR3 is built from 13 residues. The germline CDR1 and CDR2 sequences are SGHTA and FQGNSA. V was pared by 0 bases and J by 3 bases, with 3 bases between. The CDR3 sequence is CASSLAHNQPQHF. CDR3 nucleotides: TGTGCCAGCAGCTTAGCTCACAATCAGCCCCAGCATTTT.

The chain employs TRBV4-1 and TRBJ2-3; the D gene could be TRBD1 or TRBD2 (5 bases each). CDR3 length: 16 amino acids. Trimming removed 4 bases at V and 2 bases at J, with 16 bases between. From germline, CDR1 is MGHRA and CDR2 YSYEKL. The chain's CDR3 is CASSRSRGDDTDTQYF. As DNA, the CDR3 is TGCGCCAGCAGCCGATCAAGGGGAGACGACACAGATACGCAGTATTTT.

The chain is built from TRBV5-1 and TRBJ2-2, with 7 positions matching TRBD2. V dropped 4 bases and J dropped 0; count of bases not matched to a gene: 0. Germline CDR1 SGHRS, CDR2 YFSETQ. The CDR3 is 14 amino acids. CDR3 sequence: CASSTSANTGELFF. DNA of the CDR3: TGCGCCAGCAGCACTAGCGCGAACACCGGGGAGCTGTTTTTT.

V gene TRBV5-1 combines with J gene TRBJ2-1, with D possibly TRBD2 on 5 matching bases. Germline values: CDR1 SGHRS, CDR2 YFSETQ. The CDR3 loop spans 15 amino acids. V lost 1 base to trimming and J lost 2 bases, with 10 bases between them. The CDR3 protein is CASSLLVGAYNEQFF. In nucleotides, the CDR3 is TGCGCCAGCAGCTTGCTCGTGGGAGCCTACAATGAGCAGTTCTTC.

The V call is TRBV24-1, the J call TRBJ2-2; D remains ambiguous. The CDR3 covers 11 residues. From germline, CDR1 is KGHDR and CDR2 SFDVKD. V gave up 9 bases and J gave up 4 bases, with 5 bases separating them. The CDR3 DNA sequence: TGTGCCACCTCGGCCACCGGGGAGCTGTTTTTT. Its translation is CATSATGELFF.

This chain links TRBV5-1 with TRBJ2-7; D gene ambiguous. The V gene lost 0 bases and the J gene lost 0 bases, with 16 bases spanning the gap. The CDR3 is 17 amino acids. CDR1 is SGHRS and CDR2 is YFSETQ in the germline V gene. This CDR3 reads CASSLVVGRLSSYEQYF. The CDR3 nucleotides are TGCGCCAGCAGCTTGGTAGTTGGGCGGCTCTCCTCCTACGAGCAGTACTTC.

This clonotype turned up a few times. The rearrangement links TRBV24-1 to TRBJ2-3; D unclear. This CDR3 spans 14 amino acids. V lost 1 base and J 5 bases, leaving 9 bases between the germline ends. Germline V lookup: CDR1 KGHDR, CDR2 SFDVKD. The CDR3 is CATSDFGRGDTQYF. For the CDR3, the DNA is TGTGCCACCAGTGATTTCGGCCGAGGAGATACGCAGTATTTT.

J is TRBJ1-3 and V is TRBV2; no reliable D call. Between the trimmed V and J ends, which lost 4 bases and 3 bases, there was a span of 1 base. This CDR3 has 11 residues. The germline V gene has CDR1 SNHLY and CDR2 FYNNEI. The CDR3 sequence is CASSVGNTIYF. CDR3 nucleotides: TGTGCCAGCAGTGTTGGAAACACCATATATTTT.

The chain is built from TRBV10-3 and TRBJ2-1; 9 nucleotides line up with TRBD1. Germline V gene lookup returns CDR1 ENHRY and CDR2 SYGVKD. This CDR3 region has 16 residues. V shed 0 bases, J shed 8 bases, and the junction held 8 bases outside the gene matches. CDR3: CAISESNRGQVDEQFF. The DNA for the CDR3 is TGTGCCATCAGTGAGTCCAACAGGGGGCAGGTCGATGAGCAGTTCTTC.

This clonotype was seen a handful of times. The chain is built from TRBV20-1 and TRBJ2-1; D possibly matches TRBD1 or TRBD2 (7 bases each). This CDR3 region has 15 residues. The V end was cut by 5 bases, the J end by 6 bases, with 20 bases between. Germline values: CDR1 DFQATT, CDR2 SNEGSKA (reference sequence). The CDR3 nucleotides read TGCAGTGCTTTTCGCCTCAGGGGGGGAGGCAATGAGCAGTTCTTC. As protein: CSAFRLRGGGNEQFF.

This clonotype was counted between two and nine times. V and J are TRBV20-1 and TRBJ2-7, with D possibly TRBD2 on 5 matching bases. CDR1 and CDR2 (germline): DFQATT, SNEGSKA (reference sequence). With 3 bases removed from V and 0 bases from J, the gap between germline ends came to 12 bases. This CDR3 contains 14 residues. CDR3 loop: CSASGLKSSYEQYF. In nucleotides, the CDR3 is TGCAGTGCTAGTGGACTTAAGAGCTCCTACGAGCAGTACTTC.

There are a few counts of this clonotype. The rearrangement joins TRBV20-1 to TRBJ1-3; D is uncertain. The V and J ends lost 4 bases and 2 bases respectively, with 12 bases between them. Germline CDR1 DFQATT, CDR2 SNEGSKA (reference sequence). CDR3 length: 14 amino acids. The CDR3 region has the DNA TGCAGTGCTACGAGCGGTTCTGCTGGAAACACCATATATTTT. Residues: CSATSGSAGNTIYF.

This chain links TRBV30 with TRBJ1-2, with 11 bases fitting TRBD1. The CDR3 sequence is 14 residues long. Germline loops: CDR1 GTSNPN, CDR2 SVGIG (reference sequence). Germline trimming cut 3 bases from V and 8 bases from J; bases unmatched to any gene: 8. The CDR3 nucleotides are TGTGCCTGGAGACGGACAGGGGGCGCCCCAGGCTACACCTTC. It encodes CAWRRTGGAPGYTF.

The chain links TRBV6-1 to TRBJ1-2; no clear D gene. CDR1 is MNHNS, CDR2 SASEGT, per germline. This CDR3 is built from 13 residues. V was clipped by 5 bases and J by 5 bases, with 12 bases between them. This CDR3 is CASSRTVHYGYTF. CDR3 bases: TGTGCCAGCAGTCGGACGGTCCATTATGGCTACACCTTC.

The V and J genes are TRBV12-3 or TRBV12-4 and TRBJ2-3; D may match TRBD1 or TRBD2 (6 bases each). The CDR3 contains 15 residues. V shed 3 bases and J shed 0 bases, with 10 bases lying between them. CDR3 in DNA: TGTGCCAGCAGTTTCGGGGGCATGAGCACAGATACGCAGTATTTT. Translated: CASSFGGMSTDTQYF.

This rearrangement joins TRBV5-1 to TRBJ2-1; D is perhaps TRBD1 or TRBD2 (6 bases each). Germline CDR1 and CDR2: SGHRS and YFSETQ. This CDR3 has 16 amino acids. V lost 0 bases, J lost 4 bases, and 14 bases lay in between. CDR3 amino acids: CASSLDGGLGYNEQFF. CDR3 in DNA: TGCGCCAGCAGCTTGGATGGGGGGCTGGGGTACAATGAGCAGTTCTTC.

The V and J genes are TRBV20-1 and TRBJ1-2; D uncertain. This CDR3 contains 12 residues. The V gene's germline CDR1 is DFQATT and CDR2 SNEGSKA (reference sequence). The germline V and J ends were trimmed by 3 bases and 4 bases, with 9 bases remaining between them. The CDR3 DNA is TGCAGTGCTAGTGCAGGTGGCTATGGCTACACCTTC. Its translation is CSASAGGYGYTF.

The chain has TRBV6-2 or TRBV6-3 and TRBJ2-7, with 9 bases fitting TRBD1. The germline CDR1 and CDR2 sequences are MNHEY and SVGEGT. The CDR3 has 13 residues. After removal of 8 bases from V and 5 bases from J, the junction contained 7 bases not matched to a gene. CDR3 sequence: CASEKDRGNEQYF. CDR3 DNA: TGTGCCAGCGAAAAGGACAGGGGAAACGAGCAGTACTTC.

CDR3 in amino acids: CSARVDGRTDTQYF. For the CDR3, the DNA is TGCAGTGCTAGAGTGGACGGACGCACAGATACGCAGTATTTT. The rearrangement joins TRBV20-1 to TRBJ2-3; no reliable D call. Germline lookup yields CDR1 DFQATT and CDR2 SNEGSKA (reference sequence). Trimming left V 1 base short and J 1 base short, with 9 bases between. The CDR3 sequence is 14 residues long.